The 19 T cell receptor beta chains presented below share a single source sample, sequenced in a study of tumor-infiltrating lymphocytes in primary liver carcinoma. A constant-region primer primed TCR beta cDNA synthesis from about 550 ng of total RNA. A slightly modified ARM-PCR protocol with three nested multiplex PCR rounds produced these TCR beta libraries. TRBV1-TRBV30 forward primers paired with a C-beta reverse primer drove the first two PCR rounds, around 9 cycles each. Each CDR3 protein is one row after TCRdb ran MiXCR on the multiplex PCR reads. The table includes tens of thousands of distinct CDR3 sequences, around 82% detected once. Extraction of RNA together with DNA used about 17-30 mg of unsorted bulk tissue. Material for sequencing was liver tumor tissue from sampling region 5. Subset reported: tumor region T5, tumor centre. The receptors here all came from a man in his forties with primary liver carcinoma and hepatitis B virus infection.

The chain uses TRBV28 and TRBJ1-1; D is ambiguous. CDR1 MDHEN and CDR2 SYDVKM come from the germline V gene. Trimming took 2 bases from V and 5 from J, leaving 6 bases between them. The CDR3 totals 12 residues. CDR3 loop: CASSLILTEAFF. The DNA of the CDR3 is TGTGCCAGCAGTTTAATCCTTACTGAAGCTTTCTTT. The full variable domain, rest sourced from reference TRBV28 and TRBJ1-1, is DVKVTQSSRYLVKRTGEKVFLECVQDMDHENMFWYRQDPGLGLRLIYFSYDVKMKEKGDIPEGYSVSREKKERFSLILESASTNQTSMYLCASSLILTEAFFGQGTRLTVV.

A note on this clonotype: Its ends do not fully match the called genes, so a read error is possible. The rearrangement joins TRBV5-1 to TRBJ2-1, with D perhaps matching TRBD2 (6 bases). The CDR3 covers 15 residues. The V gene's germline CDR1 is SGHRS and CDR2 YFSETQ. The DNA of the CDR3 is TGCGCCAGCAACTTGGTGGTGACTAGTGACAATGAGCAGTTCTTC. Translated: CASNLVVTSDNEQFF.

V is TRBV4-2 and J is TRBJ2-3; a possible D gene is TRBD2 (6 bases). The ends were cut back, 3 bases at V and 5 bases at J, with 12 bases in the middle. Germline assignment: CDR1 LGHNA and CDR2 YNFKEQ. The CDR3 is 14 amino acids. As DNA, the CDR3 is TGTGCCAGCAGCCATGAGGGAGGAGGAGATACGCAGTATTTT. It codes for CASSHEGGGDTQYF.

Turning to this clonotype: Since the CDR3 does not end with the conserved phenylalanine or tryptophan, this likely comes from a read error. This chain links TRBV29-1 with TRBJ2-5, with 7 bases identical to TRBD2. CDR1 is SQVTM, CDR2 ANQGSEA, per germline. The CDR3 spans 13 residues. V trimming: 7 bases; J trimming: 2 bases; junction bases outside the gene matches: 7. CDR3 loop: CSAPGGTQETQYL. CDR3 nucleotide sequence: TGCAGCGCCCCCGGGGGGACTCAAGAGACCCAGTACTTA.

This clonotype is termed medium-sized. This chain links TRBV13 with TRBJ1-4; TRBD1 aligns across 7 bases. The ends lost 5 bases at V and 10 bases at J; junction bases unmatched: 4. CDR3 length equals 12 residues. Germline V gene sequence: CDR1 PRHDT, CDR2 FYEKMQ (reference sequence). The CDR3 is CASSPNRGKLFF. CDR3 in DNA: TGTGCCAGCAGCCCTAACAGGGGAAAACTGTTTTTT.

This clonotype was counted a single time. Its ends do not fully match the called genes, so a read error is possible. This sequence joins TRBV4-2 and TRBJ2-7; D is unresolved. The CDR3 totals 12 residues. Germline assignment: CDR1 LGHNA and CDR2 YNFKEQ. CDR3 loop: CGSNQDRNELYF. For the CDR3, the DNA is TGTGGCAGCAACCAAGATCGGAACGAGCTGTACTTC.

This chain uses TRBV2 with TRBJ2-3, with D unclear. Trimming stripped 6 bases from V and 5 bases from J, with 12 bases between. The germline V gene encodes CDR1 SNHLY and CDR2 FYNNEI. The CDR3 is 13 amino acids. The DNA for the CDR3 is TGTGCCAGCAGGCCCGATATCGTAGATACGCAGTATTTT. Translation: CASRPDIVDTQYF.

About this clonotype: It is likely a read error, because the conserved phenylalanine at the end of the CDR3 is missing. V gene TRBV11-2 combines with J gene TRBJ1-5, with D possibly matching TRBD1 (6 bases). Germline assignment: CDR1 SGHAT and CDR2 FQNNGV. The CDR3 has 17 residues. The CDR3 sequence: CASSFVGVTGSNQPQHL. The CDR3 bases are TGTGCTAGCAGCTTTGTAGGGGTAACAGGGAGCAATCAGCCCCAGCATTTA.

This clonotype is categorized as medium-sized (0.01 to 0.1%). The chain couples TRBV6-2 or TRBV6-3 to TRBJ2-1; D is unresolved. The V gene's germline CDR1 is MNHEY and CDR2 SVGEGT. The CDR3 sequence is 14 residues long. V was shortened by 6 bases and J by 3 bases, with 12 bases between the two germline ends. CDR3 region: CASSLQGFYNEQFF. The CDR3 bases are TGTGCCAGCAGCTTGCAAGGGTTCTACAATGAGCAGTTCTTC.

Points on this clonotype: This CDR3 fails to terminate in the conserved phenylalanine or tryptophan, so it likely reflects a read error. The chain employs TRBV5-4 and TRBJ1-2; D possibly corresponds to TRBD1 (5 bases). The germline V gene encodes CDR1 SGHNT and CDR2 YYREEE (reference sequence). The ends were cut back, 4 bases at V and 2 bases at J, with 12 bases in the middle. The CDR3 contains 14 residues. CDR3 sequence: CASSLGQRNYGYTI. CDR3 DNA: TGTGCCAGCAGCCTGGGGCAGAGAAACTATGGCTACACCATC.

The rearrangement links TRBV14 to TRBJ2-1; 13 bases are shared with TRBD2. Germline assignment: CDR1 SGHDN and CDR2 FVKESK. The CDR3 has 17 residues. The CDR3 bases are TGTGAGAGCAGCCAAGATCTCCGGACTAGCGGGAGAAATGAGCAGTTCTTC. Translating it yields CESSQDLRTSGRNEQFF.

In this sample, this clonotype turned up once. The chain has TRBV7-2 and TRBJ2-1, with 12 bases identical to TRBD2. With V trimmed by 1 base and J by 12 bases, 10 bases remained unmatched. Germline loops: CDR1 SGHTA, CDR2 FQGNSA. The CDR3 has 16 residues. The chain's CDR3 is CASSLDWLAGGPGQFF. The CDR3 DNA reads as TGTGCCAGCAGCTTAGATTGGCTAGCGGGAGGGCCCGGGCAGTTCTTC.

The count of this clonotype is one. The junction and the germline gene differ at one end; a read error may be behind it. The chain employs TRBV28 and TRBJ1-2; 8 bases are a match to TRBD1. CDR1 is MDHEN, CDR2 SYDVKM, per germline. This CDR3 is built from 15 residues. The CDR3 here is CAGSVRAGGNYGYTF. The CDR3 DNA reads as TGTGCCGGCAGTGTTAGGGCAGGGGGCAACTATGGCTACACCTTC.

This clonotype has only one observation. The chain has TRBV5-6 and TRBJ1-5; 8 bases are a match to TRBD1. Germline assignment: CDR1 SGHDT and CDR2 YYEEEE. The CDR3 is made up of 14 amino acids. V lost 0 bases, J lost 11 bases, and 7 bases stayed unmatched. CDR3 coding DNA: TGTGCCAGCAGCTTGGCCGCAGGGGGCGGTACCCAGCATTTT. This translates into CASSLAAGGGTQHF.

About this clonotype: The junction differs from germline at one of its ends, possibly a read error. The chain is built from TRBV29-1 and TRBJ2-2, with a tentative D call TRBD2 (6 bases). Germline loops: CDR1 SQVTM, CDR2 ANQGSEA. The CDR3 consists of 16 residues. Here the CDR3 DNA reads TGCAGGGTTGAAAACCCCCTGGGGACCAACACCGGGGGGCTGTTTTTT. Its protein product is CRVENPLGTNTGGLFF.

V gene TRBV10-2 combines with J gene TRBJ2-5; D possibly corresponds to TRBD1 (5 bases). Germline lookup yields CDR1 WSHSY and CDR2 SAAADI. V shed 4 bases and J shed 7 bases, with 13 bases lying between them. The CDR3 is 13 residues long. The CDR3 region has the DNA TGCGCCAGCAGTGGACAGCTTGGCATGACCCAGTACTTC. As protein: CASSGQLGMTQYF.

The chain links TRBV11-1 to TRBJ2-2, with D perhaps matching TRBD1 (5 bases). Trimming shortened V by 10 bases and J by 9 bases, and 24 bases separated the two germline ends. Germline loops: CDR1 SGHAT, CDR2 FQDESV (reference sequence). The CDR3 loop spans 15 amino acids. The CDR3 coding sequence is TGTGCCAACGGCTATACAGGACCTTTCTCCCGGGAGCTGTTTTTT. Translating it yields CANGYTGPFSRELFF.

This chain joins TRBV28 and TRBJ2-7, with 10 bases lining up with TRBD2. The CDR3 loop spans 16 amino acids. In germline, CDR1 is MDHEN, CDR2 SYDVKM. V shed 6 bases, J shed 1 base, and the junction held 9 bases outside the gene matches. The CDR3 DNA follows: TGTGCCAGCAGCCCAATGACTAGCGGGCTTTCCTACGAGCAGTACGTC. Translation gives CASSPMTSGLSYEQYV.

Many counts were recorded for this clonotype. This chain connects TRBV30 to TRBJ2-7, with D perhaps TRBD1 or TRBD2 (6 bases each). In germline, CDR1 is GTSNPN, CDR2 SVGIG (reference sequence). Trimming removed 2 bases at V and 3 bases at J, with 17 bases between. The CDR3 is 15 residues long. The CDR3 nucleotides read TGTGCCTGGAGTTCGGGGGCCAGCCCCTACTACGAGCAGTACTTC. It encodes CAWSSGASPYYEQYF.